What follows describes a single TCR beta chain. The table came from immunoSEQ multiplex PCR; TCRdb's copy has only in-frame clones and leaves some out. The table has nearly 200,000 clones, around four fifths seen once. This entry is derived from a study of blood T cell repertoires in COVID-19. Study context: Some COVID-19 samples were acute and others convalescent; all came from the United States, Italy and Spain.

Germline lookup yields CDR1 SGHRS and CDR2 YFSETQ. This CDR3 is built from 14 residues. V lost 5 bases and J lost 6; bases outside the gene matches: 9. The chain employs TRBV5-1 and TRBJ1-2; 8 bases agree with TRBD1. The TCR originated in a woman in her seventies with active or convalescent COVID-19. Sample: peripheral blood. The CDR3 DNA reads TGCGCCAGCAGTCTAACCTCAGGGGGCCATGGCTACACCTTC. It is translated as CASSLTSGGHGYTF.